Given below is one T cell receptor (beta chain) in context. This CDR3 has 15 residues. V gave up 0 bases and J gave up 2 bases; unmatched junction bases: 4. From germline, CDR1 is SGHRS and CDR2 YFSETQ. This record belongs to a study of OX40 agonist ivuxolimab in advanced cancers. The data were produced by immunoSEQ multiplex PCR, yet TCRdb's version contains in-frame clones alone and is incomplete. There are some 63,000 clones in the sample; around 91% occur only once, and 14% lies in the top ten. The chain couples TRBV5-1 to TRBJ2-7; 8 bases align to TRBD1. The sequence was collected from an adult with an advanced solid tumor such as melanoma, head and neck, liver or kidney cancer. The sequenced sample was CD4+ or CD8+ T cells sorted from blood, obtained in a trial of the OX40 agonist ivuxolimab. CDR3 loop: CASSLGGDRTYEQYF. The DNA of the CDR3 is TGCGCCAGCAGCTTGGGAGGGGACAGGACCTACGAGCAGTACTTC.